This passage covers 13 T cell receptor beta chains from one sample sequenced in a study of cytomegalovirus exposure and HLA in healthy donors. 60 Vbeta and 13 Jbeta primers were used in PCR. Using immunoSEQ multiplex PCR, the repertoire was profiled, and TCRdb retains in-frame clones only, with some absent. The repertoire holds 200,000 or so clones, with under 85% as singletons. The material sequenced was PBMCs. The receptors stem from a man aged 50-60 years in good health and CMV-seronegative.

The chain uses TRBV27 and TRBJ2-7; TRBD1 matches 7 bases. CDR1 and CDR2 (germline): MNHEY, SMNVEV (reference sequence). Trimming took 6 bases from V and 3 from J; bases not matched to a gene: 17. This CDR3 contains 17 residues. CDR3 bases: TGTGCCAGCAGCCAATCCCCTTATAGGACAGGTAGCTACGAGCAGTACTTC. Its protein product is CASSQSPYRTGSYEQYF.

This clone was found once. This chain joins TRBV6-1 and TRBJ2-5; 10 positions agree with TRBD2. The DNA end favors TRBJ2-7, so the J call may be wrong. The germline V gene has CDR1 MNHNS and CDR2 SASEGT. The CDR3 totals 14 residues. The CDR3 protein is CATSGTSDSYEQYF. The DNA for the CDR3 is TGTGCCACTAGTGGGACTAGCGACTCCTACGAGCAGTACTTC.

The CDR3 reads CASSLSAVGGYTF. CDR3 DNA sequence: TGTGCCAGCAGTTTATCGGCAGTTGGTGGCTACACCTTC. The genes are TRBV27 and TRBJ1-2; D is ambiguous. In germline, CDR1 is MNHEY, CDR2 SMNVEV (reference sequence). The CDR3 consists of 13 residues. V was trimmed by 0 bases and J by 7 bases, leaving 9 bases between them.

The chain uses TRBV28 and TRBJ1-2, with 7 bases aligning to TRBD1. The germline V gene encodes CDR1 MDHEN and CDR2 SYDVKM. Trimming at V came to 5 bases and at J to 2 bases, leaving 2 bases not matched to a gene. The CDR3 contains 13 residues. CDR3 amino acids: CASSPTGNYGYTF. The CDR3 region has the DNA TGTGCCAGCAGTCCGACAGGGAACTATGGCTACACCTTC.

The gene calls are TRBV5-6 and TRBJ2-7, with 10 bases identical to TRBD2. V dropped 5 bases and J dropped 2; count of bases not matched to a gene: 4. The CDR3 has 14 residues. Germline V CDR1 and CDR2: SGHDT, YYEEEE. This CDR3 reads CASSRTSGAYEQYF. The CDR3 DNA follows: TGTGCCAGCAGTCGGACTAGCGGAGCCTACGAGCAGTACTTC.

The chain links TRBV19 to TRBJ1-5; TRBD1 might be the D (6 bases). CDR1 and CDR2 from the germline V gene are LNHDA and SQIVND (reference sequence). V was cut by 5 bases and J by 3 bases, with 14 bases left in between. The CDR3 has 15 residues. CDR3 protein: CASSSRTDPNQPQHF. The CDR3 DNA sequence: TGTGCCAGTAGTTCCCGGACAGATCCCAATCAGCCCCAGCATTTT.

J is TRBJ1-5 and V is TRBV10-3; TRBD1 matches at 10 bases. The V gene end was trimmed by 0 bases and the J gene end by 2 bases; junction bases not matched to a gene: 1. Looked up from germline, CDR1 is ENHRY and CDR2 is SYGVKD. The CDR3 runs 16 residues. The chain's CDR3 is CAISESGQGGNQPQHF. CDR3 nucleotide sequence: TGTGCCATCAGTGAGTCAGGACAGGGGGGCAATCAGCCCCAGCATTTT.

This clone appeared once. The chain uses TRBV30 and TRBJ2-2, with a possible D match to TRBD2 (6 bases). V was trimmed by 2 bases and J by 6 bases, leaving 19 bases between them. The CDR3 extends over 16 amino acids. Germline values: CDR1 GTSNPN, CDR2 SVGIG (reference sequence). This chain's CDR3 is CAWSRRSPGTAGELFF. The CDR3 region has the DNA TGTGCCTGGAGTAGGCGGTCCCCAGGGACTGCCGGGGAGCTGTTTTTT.

The rearrangement joins TRBV28 to TRBJ2-7, with 8 positions matching TRBD1. Trimming at V came to 5 bases and at J to 3 bases, leaving 3 bases not matched to a gene. CDR3 length equals 13 residues. Germline CDR1 MDHEN, CDR2 SYDVKM. This chain's CDR3 is CASSLGTGYEQYF. CDR3 nucleotide sequence: TGTGCCAGCAGTCTCGGGACAGGCTACGAGCAGTACTTC.

This chain links TRBV5-6 with TRBJ2-5; unclear D gene. CDR3 length: 15 amino acids. CDR1 SGHDT and CDR2 YYEEEE come from the germline V gene. Trimming took off 4 bases at V and 3 bases at J, with 16 bases between the two ends. In DNA, the CDR3 is TGTGCCAGCAGCCCAGAGACATTATGGAAAGAGACCCAGTACTTC. Encoded protein: CASSPETLWKETQYF.

The chain combines TRBV10-1 with TRBJ2-1; the D is unclear. Germline CDR1 and CDR2: WNHNN and SYGVQD (reference sequence). Trimming took 4 bases from V and 9 from J, leaving 16 bases between them. The CDR3 has 14 amino acids. The CDR3 DNA reads as TGCGCCAGCAGTGCTGAGCCACGGAGAGGTGAGCAGTTCTTC. Its protein is CASSAEPRRGEQFF.

The CDR3 DNA follows: TGTGCCAGCAGCCAAGGGGGTAGCGGGGGCTGGGGCGAGACCCAGTACTTC. Protein product: CASSQGGSGGWGETQYF. This chain connects TRBV4-2 to TRBJ2-5; 9 nucleotides match TRBD2. Germline V gives CDR1 LGHNA, CDR2 YNFKEQ. The CDR3 is 17 amino acids. Germline trimming cut 1 base from V and 5 bases from J; bases unmatched to any gene: 11.

The chain carries TRBV11-2 and TRBJ2-4; D unclear. Germline V lookup: CDR1 SGHAT, CDR2 FQNNGV. The CDR3 length is 18 residues. Trimming stripped 0 bases from V and 1 base from J, with 16 bases between. In DNA, the CDR3 is TGTGCCAGCAGCTTAGAGTCCTACTCCCTCCTGGCCAAAAACATTCAGTACTTC. Its protein is CASSLESYSLLAKNIQYF.